This paragraph reports one T cell receptor (beta chain). This CDR3 has 15 residues. Per the germline V gene, CDR1 is SGHNT and CDR2 is YENEEA. V gave up 3 bases and J gave up 4 bases, with 12 bases separating them. Each participant's cohort was designated according to participant-reported clinical history. People in the exposed group encountered a COVID-19 case within 2 weeks before entering the study. This record belongs to a study of blood T cell repertoires in COVID-19. Measured with immunoSEQ multiplex PCR; TCRdb has only the in-frame clones, and not every one. The sample yields approximately 380,000 clones, approximately 90% seen once.

The chain couples TRBV11-3 to TRBJ1-4; D remains ambiguous. Input material: PBMCs or T cells enriched from blood (not recorded which). The TCR originated in a woman between 35 and 50 years old who had been exposed to COVID-19. In DNA form, the CDR3 reads TGTGCCAGCAGCTTCGACACGGCGGGTAATGAAAAACTGTTTTTT. It yields the protein CASSFDTAGNEKLFF.